This entry describes one T cell receptor beta chain. Its antigen is undetermined. The assay was immunoSEQ multiplex PCR, and TCRdb's table has in-frame clones only and misses some. This table has roughly 120,000 clones, about nine tenths appearing once. Germline V gene sequence: CDR1 SEHNR, CDR2 FQNEAQ (reference sequence). V trimming: 4 bases; J trimming: 2 bases; junction bases outside the gene matches: 11. This CDR3 is built from 19 residues. These data belong to a study of T cell responses to AZD1222 COVID-19 vaccine. General study findings and limits: Seropositivity was recorded at baseline in only a handful of AZD1222 recipients. The span of vaccine-associated CD4 TCRs extended across spike, with dominance at 160-218 and 743-854.

The sample here was peripheral blood, taken on day 0 of AZD1222 vaccination. The chain recombines TRBV7-9 with TRBJ2-6; 10 nucleotides agree with TRBD1. This TCR was sampled from an adult in good health. CDR3 bases: TGTGCCAGCAGCTCGAGCCGGGACAGGGGAAATGCTGGGGCCAACGTCCTGACTTTC. This gives the protein CASSSSRDRGNAGANVLTF.